The rows below give T cell receptor beta chains drawn from one sample of a study of CD8+ T cells in alopecia areata. Only in-frame clones appear in the TCRdb table, and some are missing; sequencing was by immunoSEQ multiplex PCR. The repertoire includes 150,000 to 200,000 clones, over 55% of them detected once, and 1.7% sits in the top ten. Here the sequenced sample was CD4+ T cells sorted from blood, taken at week 0. These receptors were taken from a human donor with alopecia areata. CDR3s include the opening cysteine and the closing phenylalanine or tryptophan. Fields, in order: V gene, J gene, D gene, clone size, CDR3 DNA, CDR3 protein. The D gene is left open where the match is weak. Not all rows give a size; the values are once, few, many and, for expanded clones, a class.

V gene: TRBV25-1
J gene: TRBJ2-5
D gene: .
clone size: .
CDR3 DNA: TGTGCCAGCAATCGCAGGGAGAAAGAGACCCAGTACTTC
CDR3 protein: CASNRREKETQYF

V gene: TRBV30
J gene: TRBJ1-5
D gene: TRBD1
clone size: .
CDR3 DNA: TGTGCCTGGAGTGCGGGACAGGGTAAAAATCAGCCCCAGCATTTT
CDR3 protein: CAWSAGQGKNQPQHF

V gene: TRBV9
J gene: TRBJ2-3
D gene: TRBD1
clone size: .
CDR3 DNA: TGTGCCAGCACCACCGAGGGGGCTATTACCGCAGATACGCAGTATTTT
CDR3 protein: CASTTEGAITADTQYF

V gene: TRBV27
J gene: TRBJ2-3
D gene: .
clone size: .
CDR3 DNA: TGTGCCAGTGGGAGCACAGATACGCAGTATTTT
CDR3 protein: CASGSTDTQYF

V gene: TRBV6-1
J gene: TRBJ1-2
D gene: .
clone size: .
CDR3 DNA: TGTGCCAGCAGTGAAACGGGCAGGCGCCACACCTTC
CDR3 protein: CASSETGRRHTF

V gene: TRBV29-1
J gene: TRBJ1-2
D gene: .
clone size: .
CDR3 DNA: TGCAGCGTGTCACTCTTTACAGGGAGCTACACCTTC
CDR3 protein: CSVSLFTGSYTF

V gene: TRBV7-2
J gene: TRBJ2-5
D gene: .
clone size: .
CDR3 DNA: TGTGCCAGCAGCTTCTCACCGAGAGAGACCCAGTACTTC
CDR3 protein: CASSFSPRETQYF

V gene: TRBV4-3
J gene: TRBJ1-6
D gene: .
clone size: .
CDR3 DNA: TGCGCCAGCAGCCAACGGGTTGGGGATTTCACCCTCCACTTT
CDR3 protein: CASSQRVGDFTLHF

V gene: TRBV5-6
J gene: TRBJ1-6
D gene: .
clone size: .
CDR3 DNA: TGTGCCAGCAGCCGTCGAGGGTTACCCCTCCACTTT
CDR3 protein: CASSRRGLPLHF

V gene: TRBV29-1
J gene: TRBJ1-2
D gene: TRBD1
clone size: .
CDR3 DNA: TGCAGCGTCCCCAGAAAAGCGACAGGGGACTATGGCTACACCTTC
CDR3 protein: CSVPRKATGDYGYTF

V gene: TRBV14
J gene: TRBJ2-3
D gene: .
clone size: few
CDR3 DNA: TGTGCCAGCAGCTCCCACCTGCTTCCTAGCACAGATACGCAGTATTTT
CDR3 protein: CASSSHLLPSTDTQYF

V gene: TRBV7-3
J gene: TRBJ2-2
D gene: TRBD2
clone size: .
CDR3 DNA: TGTGCCAGCAGCTCCGCTAGCGGGGGCGAGCTGTTTTTT
CDR3 protein: CASSSASGGELFF

V gene: TRBV7-6
J gene: TRBJ2-1
D gene: .
clone size: .
CDR3 DNA: TGTGCCAGCAGCCAACACGGGAATGAGCAGTTCTTC
CDR3 protein: CASSQHGNEQFF

V gene: TRBV5-1
J gene: TRBJ2-2
D gene: TRBD1
clone size: few
CDR3 DNA: TGCGCCAGCAGCCGGGACAGCACCACCGGGGAGCTGTTTTTT
CDR3 protein: CASSRDSTTGELFF